This TCR beta chain was sequenced for a study of cytomegalovirus exposure and HLA in healthy donors. Regarding the study as a whole: Researchers reported in a later analysis that a missense DCLRE1C variant was tied to TCR beta V- and J-gene trimming. HLA allele associations emerged for around 15,000 TCR beta sequences in a later analysis, at 0.05 false discovery rate.

A word on this clone: Antigen specificity is unknown.

PCR primers comprised 60 Vbeta and 13 Jbeta primers. Sequenced by immunoSEQ multiplex PCR; TCRdb stores in-frame clones only, minus some. This sample's clone table lists fewer than 100,000 clones. Sequenced input: PBMCs. The receptor was isolated from a woman between 55 and 75 years old in good health and CMV-seronegative.

The CDR3 protein is CASSHVQETQYF. The CDR3 nucleotides are TGTGCCAGCAGCCACGTACAAGAGACCCAGTACTTC. The rearrangement links TRBV14 to TRBJ2-5; no clear D. The CDR3 is made up of 12 amino acids. Germline values: CDR1 SGHDN, CDR2 FVKESK. V was cut by 3 bases and J by 2 bases, with 4 bases left in between.